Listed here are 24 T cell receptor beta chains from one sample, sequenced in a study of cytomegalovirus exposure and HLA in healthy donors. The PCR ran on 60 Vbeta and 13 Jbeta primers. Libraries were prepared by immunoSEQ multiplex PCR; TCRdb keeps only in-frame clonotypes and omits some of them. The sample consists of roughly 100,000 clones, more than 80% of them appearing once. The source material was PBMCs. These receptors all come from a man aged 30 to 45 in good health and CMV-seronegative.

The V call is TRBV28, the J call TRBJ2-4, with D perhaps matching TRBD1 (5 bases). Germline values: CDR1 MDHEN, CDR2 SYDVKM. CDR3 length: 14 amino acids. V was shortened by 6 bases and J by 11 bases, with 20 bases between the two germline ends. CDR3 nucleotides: TGTGCCAGCAGCCACGTGGAGACAGTAGCATTTCAGTACTTC. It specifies CASSHVETVAFQYF. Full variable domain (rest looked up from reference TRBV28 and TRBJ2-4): DVKVTQSSRYLVKRTGEKVFLECVQDMDHENMFWYRQDPGLGLRLIYFSYDVKMKEKGDIPEGYSVSREKKERFSLILESASTNQTSMYLCASSHVETVAFQYFGAGTRLSVL.

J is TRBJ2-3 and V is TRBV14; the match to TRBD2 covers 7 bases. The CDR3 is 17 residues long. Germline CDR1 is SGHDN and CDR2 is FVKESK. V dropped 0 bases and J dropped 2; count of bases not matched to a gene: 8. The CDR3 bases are TGTGCCAGCAGCCAAGATTGGGCGGGGGACCACACAGATACGCAGTATTTT. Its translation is CASSQDWAGDHTDTQYF.

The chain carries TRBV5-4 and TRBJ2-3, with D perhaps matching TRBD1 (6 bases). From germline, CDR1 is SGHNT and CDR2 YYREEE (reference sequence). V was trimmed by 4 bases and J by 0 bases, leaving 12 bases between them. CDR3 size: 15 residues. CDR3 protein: CASSRDKTSTDTQYF. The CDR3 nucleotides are TGTGCCAGCAGCCGGGACAAGACAAGCACAGATACGCAGTATTTT.

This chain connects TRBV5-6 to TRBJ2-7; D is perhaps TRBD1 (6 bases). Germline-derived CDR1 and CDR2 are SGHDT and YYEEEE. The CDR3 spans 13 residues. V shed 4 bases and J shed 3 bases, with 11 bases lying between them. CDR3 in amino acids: CASSGGVGYEQYF. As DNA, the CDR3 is TGTGCCAGCAGCGGGGGCGTCGGCTACGAGCAGTACTTC.

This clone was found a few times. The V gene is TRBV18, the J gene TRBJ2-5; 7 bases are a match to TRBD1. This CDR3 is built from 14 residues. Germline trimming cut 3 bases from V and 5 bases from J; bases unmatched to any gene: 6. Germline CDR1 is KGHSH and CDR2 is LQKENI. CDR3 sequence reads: CASSPQQGRETQYF. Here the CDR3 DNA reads TGTGCCAGCTCACCTCAACAGGGGCGGGAGACCCAGTACTTC.

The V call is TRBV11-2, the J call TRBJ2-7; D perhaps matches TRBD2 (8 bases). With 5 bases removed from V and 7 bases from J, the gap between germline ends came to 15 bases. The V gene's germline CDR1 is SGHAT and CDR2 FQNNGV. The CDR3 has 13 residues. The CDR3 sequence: CASSQGGGREQYF. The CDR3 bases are TGTGCCAGCAGCCAAGGGGGCGGGAGGGAGCAGTACTTC. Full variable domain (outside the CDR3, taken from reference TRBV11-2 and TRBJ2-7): EAGVAQSPRYKIIEKRQSVAFWCNPISGHATLYWYQQILGQGPKLLIQFQNNGVVDDSQLPKDRFSAERLKGVDSTLKIQPAKLEDSAVYLCASSQGGGREQYFGPGTRLTVT.

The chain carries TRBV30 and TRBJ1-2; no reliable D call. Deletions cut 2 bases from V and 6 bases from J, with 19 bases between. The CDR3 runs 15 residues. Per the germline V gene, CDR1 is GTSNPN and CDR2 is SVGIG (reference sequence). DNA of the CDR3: TGTGCCTGGAGTATTGACACCTCAGTCGTAGATGGCTACACCTTC. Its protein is CAWSIDTSVVDGYTF.

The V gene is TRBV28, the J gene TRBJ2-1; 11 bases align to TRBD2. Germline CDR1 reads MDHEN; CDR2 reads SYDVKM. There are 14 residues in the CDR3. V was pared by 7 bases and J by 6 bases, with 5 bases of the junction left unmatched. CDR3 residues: CASTIAGGSNEQFF. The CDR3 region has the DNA TGTGCCAGCACCATAGCGGGGGGGTCCAATGAGCAGTTCTTC.

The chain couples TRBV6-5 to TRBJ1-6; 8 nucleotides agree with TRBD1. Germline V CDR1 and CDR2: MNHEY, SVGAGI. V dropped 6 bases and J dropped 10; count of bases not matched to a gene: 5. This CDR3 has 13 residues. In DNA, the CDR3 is TGTGCCAGCAGGGACAGGGTGGAATCACCCCTCCACTTT. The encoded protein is CASRDRVESPLHF.

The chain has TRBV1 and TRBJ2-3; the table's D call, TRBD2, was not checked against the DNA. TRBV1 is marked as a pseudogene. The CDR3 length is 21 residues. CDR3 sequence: CTSSQDLGLAGKTPSTDTQYF. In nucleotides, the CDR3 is TGCACCAGCAGCCAAGATTTGGGACTAGCGGGCAAGACCCCTAGCACAGATACGCAGTATTTT.

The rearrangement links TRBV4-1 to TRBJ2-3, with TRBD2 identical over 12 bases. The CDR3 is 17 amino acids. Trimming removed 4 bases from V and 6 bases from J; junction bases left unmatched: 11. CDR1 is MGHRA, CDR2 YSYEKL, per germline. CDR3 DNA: TGCGCCAGCAGCCTACCTAGCGGGAGGGTTGCAGGGGATACGCAGTATTTT. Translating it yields CASSLPSGRVAGDTQYF.

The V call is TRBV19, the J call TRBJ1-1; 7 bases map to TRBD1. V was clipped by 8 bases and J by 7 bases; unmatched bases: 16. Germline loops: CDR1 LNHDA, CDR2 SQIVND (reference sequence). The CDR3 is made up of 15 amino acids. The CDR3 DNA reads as TGTGCCAGTGCTATTCTCGGACAGGAGCCCCATGAAGCTTTCTTT. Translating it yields CASAILGQEPHEAFF.

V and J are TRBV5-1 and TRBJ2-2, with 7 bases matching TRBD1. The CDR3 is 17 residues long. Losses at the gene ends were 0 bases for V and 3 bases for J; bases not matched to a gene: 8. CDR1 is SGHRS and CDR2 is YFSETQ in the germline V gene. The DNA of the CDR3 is TGCGCCAGCAGCTTGGGGGCCCGACAGGGTCACACCGGGGAGCTGTTTTTT. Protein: CASSLGARQGHTGELFF.

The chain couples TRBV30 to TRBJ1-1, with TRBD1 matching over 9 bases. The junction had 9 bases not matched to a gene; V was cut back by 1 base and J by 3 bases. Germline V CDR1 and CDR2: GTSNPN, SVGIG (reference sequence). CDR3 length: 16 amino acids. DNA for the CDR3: TGTGCCTGGAGTGCCGGGACAGGGTTCGGGGACACTGAAGCTTTCTTT. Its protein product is CAWSAGTGFGDTEAFF.

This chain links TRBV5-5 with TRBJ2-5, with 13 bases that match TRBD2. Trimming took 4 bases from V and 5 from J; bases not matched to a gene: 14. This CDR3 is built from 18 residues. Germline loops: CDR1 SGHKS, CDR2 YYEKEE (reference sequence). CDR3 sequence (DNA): TGTGCCAGCAGCCCCGGGACTAGCGGGGTTCCTGGATTGGAGACCCAGTACTTC. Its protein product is CASSPGTSGVPGLETQYF.

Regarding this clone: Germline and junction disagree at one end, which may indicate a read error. CDR3 sequence (DNA): TGTTCCAGCAGCTTACGACAGGCCACTGAAGCTTTCTTT. Translating it yields CSSSLRQATEAFF. The rearrangement uses TRBV7-9 and TRBJ1-1; the D gene is possibly TRBD1 (6 bases). CDR1 and CDR2 (germline): SEHNR, FQNEAQ (reference sequence). The CDR3 extends over 13 amino acids.

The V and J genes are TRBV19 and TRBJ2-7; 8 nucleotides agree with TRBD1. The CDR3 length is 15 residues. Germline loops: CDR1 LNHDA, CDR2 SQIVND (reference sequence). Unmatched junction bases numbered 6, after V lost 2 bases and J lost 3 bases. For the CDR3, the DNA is TGTGCCAGTAGTATACAGGGGGCTGGACTCTACGAGCAGTACTTC. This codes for CASSIQGAGLYEQYF. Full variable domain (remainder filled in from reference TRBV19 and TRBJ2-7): DGGITQSPKYLFRKEGQNVTLSCEQNLNHDAMYWYRQDPGQGLRLIYYSQIVNDFQKGDIAEGYSVSREKKESFPLTVTSAQKNPTAFYLCASSIQGAGLYEQYFGPGTRLTVT.

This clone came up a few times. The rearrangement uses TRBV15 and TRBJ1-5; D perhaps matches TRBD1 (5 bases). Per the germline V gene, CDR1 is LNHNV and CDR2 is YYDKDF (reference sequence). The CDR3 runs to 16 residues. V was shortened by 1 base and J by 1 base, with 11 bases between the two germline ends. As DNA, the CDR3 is TGTGCCACCAGCAGAGCTCGTCGGGGGAGCAATCAGCCCCAGCATTTT. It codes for CATSRARRGSNQPQHF.

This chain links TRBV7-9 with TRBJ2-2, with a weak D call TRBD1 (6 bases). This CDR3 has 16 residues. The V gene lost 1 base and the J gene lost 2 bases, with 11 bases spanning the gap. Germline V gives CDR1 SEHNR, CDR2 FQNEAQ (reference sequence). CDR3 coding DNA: TGTGCCAGCAGCTTAGTCCGGACAGAAAACACCGGGGAGCTGTTTTTT. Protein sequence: CASSLVRTENTGELFF.

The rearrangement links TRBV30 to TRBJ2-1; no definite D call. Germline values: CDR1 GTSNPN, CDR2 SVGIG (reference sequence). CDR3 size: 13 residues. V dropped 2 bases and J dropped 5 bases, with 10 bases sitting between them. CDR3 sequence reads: CAWSSGLHNEQFF. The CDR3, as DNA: TGTGCCTGGAGTTCAGGATTACACAATGAGCAGTTCTTC.

DNA of the CDR3: TGTGCCAGCAGCTTTTCACAGGGGATCGGGGGATATGGCTACACCTTC. This codes for CASSFSQGIGGYGYTF. The gene calls are TRBV7-8 and TRBJ1-2; 7 bases line up with TRBD1. The CDR3 length is 16 residues. Germline V lookup: CDR1 SGHVS, CDR2 FQNEAQ. Losses at the gene ends were 3 bases for V and 5 bases for J; bases not matched to a gene: 12.

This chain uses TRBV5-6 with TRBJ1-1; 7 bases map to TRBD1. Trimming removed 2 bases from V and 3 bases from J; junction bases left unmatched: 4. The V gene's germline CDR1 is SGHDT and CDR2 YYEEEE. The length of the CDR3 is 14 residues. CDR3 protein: CASSFVDRDTEAFF. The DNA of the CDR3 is TGTGCCAGCAGCTTTGTTGACAGGGACACTGAAGCTTTCTTT.

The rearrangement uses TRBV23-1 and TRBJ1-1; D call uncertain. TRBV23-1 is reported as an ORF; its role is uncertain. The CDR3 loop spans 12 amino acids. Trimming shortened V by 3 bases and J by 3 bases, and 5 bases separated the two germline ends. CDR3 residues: CASSHPYTEAFF. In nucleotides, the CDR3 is TGCGCCAGCAGTCATCCTTACACTGAAGCTTTCTTT.

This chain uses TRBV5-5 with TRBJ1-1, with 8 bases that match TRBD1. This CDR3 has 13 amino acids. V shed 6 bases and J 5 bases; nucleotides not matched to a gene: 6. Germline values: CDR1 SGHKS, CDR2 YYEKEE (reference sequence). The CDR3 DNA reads TGTGCCAGCACCTTACAGGGGGATACTGAAGCTTTCTTT. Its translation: CASTLQGDTEAFF. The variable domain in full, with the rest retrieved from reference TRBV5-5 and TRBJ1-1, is DAGVTQSPTHLIKTRGQQVTLRCSPISGHKSVSWYQQVLGQGPQFIFQYYEKEERGRGNFPDRFSARQFPNYSSELNVNALLLGDSALYLCASTLQGDTEAFFGQGTRLTVV.